This entry lists 31 T cell receptor beta chains sequenced from one sample in a study of blood T cells in healthy people across ages. Using a J-beta primer mix together with a sample-barcoded 5' primer, a second PCR was run for roughly 6 to 11 cycles. TCRdb passed the 5' RACE reads through MiXCR, listing each CDR3 protein once. The sample includes around 750,000 distinct CDR3 sequences, 40% to 65% of them seen just once. The sequenced sample was blood. These receptors all stem from an elderly man in good health.

The chain employs TRBV29-1 and TRBJ2-1, with 15 bases aligning to TRBD2. Trimming cost V 8 bases and J 1 base; bases outside gene matches: 12. The CDR3 runs 18 residues. Germline CDR1 and CDR2: SQVTM and ANQGSEA. The CDR3 sequence is CSSTGVGTSGGSYNEQFF. CDR3 DNA sequence: TGCAGCTCAACCGGGGTGGGGACTAGCGGGGGGTCCTACAATGAGCAGTTCTTC.

Only a few counts were recorded for this clonotype. This chain joins TRBV20-1 and TRBJ2-5; D may correspond to TRBD1 or TRBD2 (5 bases each). This CDR3 is built from 13 residues. Trimming cost V 3 bases and J 11 bases, with 19 bases left between them. The germline gives CDR1 DFQATT, CDR2 SNEGSKA (reference sequence). CDR3 bases: TGCAGTGCTAGCAGGGACGCTCGAGGGGAGCAGTACTTC. This gives the protein CSASRDARGEQYF.

This clonotype was picked up a small number of times. This rearrangement joins TRBV27 to TRBJ2-5; D is uncertain. V was shortened by 8 bases and J by 11 bases, with 15 bases between the two germline ends. The germline V gene has CDR1 MNHEY and CDR2 SMNVEV (reference sequence). The CDR3 extends over 11 amino acids. In DNA, the CDR3 is TGTGCCAGCTATACGACTGGGAAGCAGTACTTC. Its protein is CASYTTGKQYF.

Worth noting for this clonotype: Germline and junction disagree at one end, which may indicate a read error. This chain links TRBV7-9 with TRBJ2-1, with 8 bases that match TRBD2. In germline, CDR1 is SEHNR, CDR2 FQNEAQ (reference sequence). This CDR3 has 15 amino acids. This CDR3 reads CASSPLAGAYNVQFF. The CDR3 bases are TGTGCCAGCAGCCCCCTAGCGGGCGCCTACAATGTGCAGTTCTTC.

This chain connects TRBV12-3 or TRBV12-4 to TRBJ1-1, with D possibly being TRBD1 (6 bases). This CDR3 is built from 13 residues. V was clipped by 3 bases and J by 11 bases, with 16 bases between them. The CDR3 sequence is CASSFQDRRKAFF. CDR3 nucleotides: TGTGCCAGCAGTTTTCAAGACAGGCGGAAGGCTTTCTTT.

V gene TRBV28 combines with J gene TRBJ1-4; D is unresolved. The CDR3 is 13 amino acids. CDR1 is MDHEN and CDR2 is SYDVKM in the germline V gene. The V gene lost 6 bases and the J gene lost 10 bases, with 15 bases spanning the gap. CDR3 DNA sequence: TGTGCCAGCAGACGGGGTACAGTTGGAAAACTGTTTTTT. This gives the protein CASRRGTVGKLFF.

The rearrangement links TRBV7-6 to TRBJ2-2; D ambiguous. CDR1 SGHVS and CDR2 FNYEAQ come from the germline V gene. Trimming cost V 2 bases and J 3 bases, with 4 bases left between them. This CDR3 comprises 13 residues. The CDR3 is CASSLMDTGELFF. The CDR3 region has the DNA TGTGCCAGCAGCTTAATGGACACCGGGGAGCTGTTTTTT.

The chain combines TRBV24-1 with TRBJ2-1; 8 bases are a match to TRBD1. V shed 3 bases and J 6 bases; nucleotides not matched to a gene: 9. CDR1 and CDR2 from the germline V gene are KGHDR and SFDVKD. The CDR3 is 16 amino acids. CDR3 protein: CATSDRNRGFRNEQFF. CDR3 sequence (DNA): TGTGCCACCAGTGATCGGAACAGGGGGTTTCGCAATGAGCAGTTCTTC.

This clonotype was picked up one time. J is TRBJ2-5 and V is TRBV27; maybe TRBD1 (6 bases). The CDR3 consists of 14 residues. V was trimmed by 3 bases and J by 1 base, leaving 9 bases between them. Germline lookup yields CDR1 MNHEY and CDR2 SMNVEV (reference sequence). CDR3 loop: CASSFRDTQETQYF. The CDR3 bases are TGTGCCAGCAGTTTCAGGGACACCCAAGAGACCCAGTACTTC.

This clonotype was seen only once. V and J are TRBV7-2 and TRBJ2-6; the D gene is possibly TRBD2 (7 bases). V lost 8 bases and J 0 bases, leaving 17 bases between the germline ends. Germline V gives CDR1 SGHTA, CDR2 FQGNSA. This CDR3 is 17 amino acids long. CDR3: CASRLGGAYSGANVLTF. In DNA form, the CDR3 reads TGTGCCAGCCGGCTAGGGGGGGCCTACTCTGGGGCCAACGTCCTGACTTTC.

CDR3 loop: CATETSDSYNEQFF. The DNA for the CDR3 is TGTGCCACCGAGACTAGCGACTCCTACAATGAGCAGTTCTTC. The chain is built from TRBV24-1 and TRBJ2-1; 8 bases match TRBD2. Germline CDR1 reads KGHDR; CDR2 reads SFDVKD. The CDR3 extends over 14 amino acids. Germline trimming cut 9 bases from V and 0 bases from J; bases unmatched to any gene: 3.

In its sample, this clonotype was seen a few times. V usage is TRBV9 and J usage is TRBJ2-3, with TRBD2 matching 10 bases. In germline, CDR1 is SGDLS, CDR2 YYNGEE. V gave up 3 bases and J gave up 3 bases; unmatched junction bases: 7. The CDR3 contains 16 residues. CDR3 DNA: TGTGCCAGCAGCGCCGCTAGCGGGAGAAGGACAGATACGCAGTATTTT. This sequence encodes CASSAASGRRTDTQYF.

In this sample, this clonotype turned up a few times. This chain uses TRBV4-2 with TRBJ2-1, with D possibly being TRBD2 (6 bases). Germline V gives CDR1 LGHNA, CDR2 YNFKEQ. The CDR3 is 15 residues long. The germline V and J ends were trimmed by 1 base and 6 bases, with 13 bases remaining between them. The CDR3 here is CASSQGRGGANEQFF. The CDR3 DNA is TGTGCCAGCAGCCAAGGGCGCGGCGGGGCCAATGAGCAGTTCTTC.

The chain links TRBV12-3 or TRBV12-4 to TRBJ1-1, with D perhaps matching TRBD1 (5 bases). V dropped 5 bases and J dropped 7 bases, with 8 bases sitting between them. The CDR3 is 11 amino acids. The DNA for the CDR3 is TGTGCCAGCAGTCGACAGAATGAAGCTTTCTTT. Amino acids: CASSRQNEAFF.

A few counts support this clonotype. This chain's CDR3 is CSARGRLGEQYF. DNA of the CDR3: TGCAGTGCTAGAGGGCGGCTGGGCGAGCAGTACTTC. The chain uses TRBV20-1 and TRBJ2-5; D not resolved. Matching the DNA end better, TRBJ2-7 makes the J call doubtful. The germline V gene encodes CDR1 DFQATT and CDR2 SNEGSKA (reference sequence). The CDR3 loop spans 12 amino acids.

V gene TRBV12-3 or TRBV12-4 combines with J gene TRBJ1-2; 7 nucleotides align to TRBD1. J lost 4 bases, V lost 2 bases, and 10 bases had no gene match. The CDR3 loop spans 16 amino acids. This chain's CDR3 is CASSLSMTGSSYGYTF. CDR3 sequence (DNA): TGTGCCAGCAGTTTATCTATGACAGGGAGCTCCTATGGCTACACCTTC.

This sequence joins TRBV5-1 and TRBJ1-4, with D hard to call. Trimming stripped 3 bases from V and 8 bases from J, with 17 bases between. Germline CDR1 SGHRS, CDR2 YFSETQ. This CDR3 is built from 15 residues. DNA for the CDR3: TGCGCCAGCAGCTCAGAGGGCAGTTCACGAGAAAAACTGTTTTTT. Protein: CASSSEGSSREKLFF.

Only one count was recorded for this clonotype. This rearrangement joins TRBV5-1 to TRBJ2-1, with TRBD2 matching over 7 bases. V shed 3 bases and J 10 bases; nucleotides not matched to a gene: 16. The CDR3 length is 16 residues. The germline V gene encodes CDR1 SGHRS and CDR2 YFSETQ. The CDR3 is CASSSGLGAGFKEQFF. The CDR3 DNA is TGCGCCAGCAGCTCAGGCCTGGGAGCGGGATTTAAGGAGCAGTTCTTC.

The J gene is TRBJ2-5, the V gene TRBV4-1; 8 positions agree with TRBD2. Germline CDR1 MGHRA, CDR2 YSYEKL. The CDR3 length is 16 residues. J was trimmed by 2 bases and V by 1 base; bases with no gene match: 6. The CDR3 bases are TGCGCCAGCAGCCAAGGGGCGGGGGGCGGACAAGAGACCCAGTACTTC. Translated, it gives CASSQGAGGGQETQYF.

The table lists this clonotype with a few counts. The J gene is TRBJ1-6, the V gene TRBV6-5; 9 nucleotides match TRBD1. J lost 9 bases, V lost 4 bases, and 13 bases had no gene match. CDR1 and CDR2 (germline): MNHEY, SVGAGI. The CDR3 runs to 17 residues. In DNA, the CDR3 is TGTGCCAGCAGTTCTTTTCCACCAGGGACAGGGCCTTCACCCCTCCACTTT. As protein: CASSSFPPGTGPSPLHF.

The CDR3 region has the DNA TGCAGCGTTCCCGAAGGGGTCTATGGCTACACCTTC. Its translation is CSVPEGVYGYTF. The V gene is TRBV29-1, the J gene TRBJ1-2, with TRBD1 as a possible D gene (5 bases). This CDR3 comprises 12 residues. CDR1 is SQVTM and CDR2 is ANQGSEA in the germline V gene. V shed 5 bases and J shed 4 bases, with 11 bases lying between them.

To note about this clonotype: An end of the junction differs from the germline gene, which may be a read error. The V and J genes are TRBV28 and TRBJ2-6, with D perhaps given as TRBD1 or TRBD2 (5 bases each). CDR3 size: 15 residues. Germline V gene data show CDR1 as MDHEN and CDR2 as SYDVKM. In DNA, the CDR3 is TGTGCCAGCAGTTCCCAGGGAGCCGGGGCCGACGTCCTGACTTTC. This encodes CASSSQGAGADVLTF.

This clonotype occurred once. The chain uses TRBV10-3 and TRBJ2-5; D perhaps matches TRBD1 (6 bases). The J call may be in error: the DNA end matches TRBJ2-7 better. The germline CDR1 and CDR2 sequences are ENHRY and SYGVKD. The CDR3 consists of 13 residues. CDR3 residues: CAISNGQIYEQYF. CDR3 DNA: TGTGCCATCAGCAACGGACAGATCTACGAGCAGTACTTC.

A few counts support this clonotype. This rearrangement joins TRBV9 to TRBJ1-1; D gene unclear. This CDR3 spans 13 amino acids. Trimming removed 0 bases from V and 1 base from J, with 4 bases in between. Looked up from germline, CDR1 is SGDLS and CDR2 is YYNGEE. The CDR3, as DNA: TGTGCCAGCAGCGTAGATCAGAACACTGAAGCTTTCTTT. It is translated as CASSVDQNTEAFF.

V and J are TRBV28 and TRBJ2-7; TRBD1 matches 8 bases. Germline V gives CDR1 MDHEN, CDR2 SYDVKM. The CDR3 runs 16 residues. V shed 3 bases, J shed 1 base, and the junction held 8 bases outside the gene matches. CDR3 coding DNA: TGTGCCAGCAGTTTCGAGGCAGGGGGCTTTTCCTACGAGCAGTACTTC. Translating it yields CASSFEAGGFSYEQYF.

This rearrangement joins TRBV6-1 to TRBJ2-7; D uncertain. V lost 0 bases and J 6 bases, leaving 9 bases between the germline ends. CDR1 MNHNS and CDR2 SASEGT come from the germline V gene. This CDR3 contains 13 residues. Here the CDR3 DNA reads TGTGCCAGCAGTGAAGCGGTCTGGGGCGAGCAGTACTTC. Its protein is CASSEAVWGEQYF.

V gene TRBV24-1 combines with J gene TRBJ2-6; possibly TRBD1 for D (6 bases). This CDR3 comprises 17 residues. Germline-derived CDR1 and CDR2 are KGHDR and SFDVKD. V was shortened by 3 bases and J by 1 base, with 12 bases between the two germline ends. CDR3 in amino acids: CATSDQKQGSGANVLTF. The CDR3, as DNA: TGTGCCACCAGTGATCAAAAACAGGGTTCTGGGGCCAACGTCCTGACTTTC.

This chain joins TRBV6-5 and TRBJ2-2; 7 bases fit TRBD1. This CDR3 region has 14 residues. Germline V gene data show CDR1 as MNHEY and CDR2 as SVGAGI. V was clipped by 5 bases and J by 4 bases; unmatched bases: 4. CDR3 bases: TGTGCCAGCAGTGCACCAGGGGGCACCGGGGAGCTGTTTTTT. Residues: CASSAPGGTGELFF.

The CDR3 region is CASSFRLAGGGEQYF. The CDR3 nucleotides read TGTGCCAGCAGTTTTAGACTAGCGGGAGGAGGCGAGCAGTACTTC. The rearrangement links TRBV6-2 or TRBV6-3 to TRBJ2-7, with TRBD2 matching 13 bases. The CDR3 extends over 15 amino acids. With V trimmed by 4 bases and J by 6 bases, 6 bases remained unmatched. The V gene's germline CDR1 is MNHEY and CDR2 SVGEGT.

V gene TRBV6-5 combines with J gene TRBJ2-1; 8 bases align to TRBD1. The CDR3 contains 12 residues. Germline CDR1 is MNHEY and CDR2 is SVGAGI. Trimming removed 6 bases from V and 8 bases from J; junction bases left unmatched: 3. The DNA for the CDR3 is TGTGCCAGCAGGACAGGGGCGGATGAGCAGTTCTTC. Encoded protein: CASRTGADEQFF.

The rearrangement joins TRBV5-1 to TRBJ2-7, with D hard to call. The CDR3 covers 16 residues. Deletions cut 0 bases from V and 0 bases from J, with 13 bases between. Looked up from germline, CDR1 is SGHRS and CDR2 is YFSETQ. CDR3 sequence: CASSLVASGSSYEQYF. CDR3 coding DNA: TGCGCCAGCAGCTTGGTGGCGTCAGGAAGCTCCTACGAGCAGTACTTC.